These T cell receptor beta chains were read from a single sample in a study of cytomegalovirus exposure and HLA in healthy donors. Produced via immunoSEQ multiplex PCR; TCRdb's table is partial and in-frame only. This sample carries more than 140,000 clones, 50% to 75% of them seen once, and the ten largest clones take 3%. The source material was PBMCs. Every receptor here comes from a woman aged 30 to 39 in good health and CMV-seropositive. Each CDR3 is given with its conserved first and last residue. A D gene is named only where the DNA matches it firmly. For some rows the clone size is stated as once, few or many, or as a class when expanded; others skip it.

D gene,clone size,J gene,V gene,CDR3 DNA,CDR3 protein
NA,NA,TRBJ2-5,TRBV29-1,TGCAGCGTTTTAGGCGGCGACCAAGAGACCCAGTACTTC,CSVLGGDQETQYF
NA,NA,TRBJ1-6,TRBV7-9,TGTGCCAGCAGCTTTGGGCGGGCCTTTAATTCACCCCTCCACTTT,CASSFGRAFNSPLHF
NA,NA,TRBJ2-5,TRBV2,TGTGCCAGCAACAGGGCTACCCAAGAGACCCAGTACTTC,CASNRATQETQYF
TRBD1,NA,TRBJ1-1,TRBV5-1,TGCGCCAGCAGCTTGTCAGGGGGTGGCACTGAAGCTTTCTTT,CASSLSGGGTEAFF
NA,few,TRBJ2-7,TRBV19,TGTGCCAGTAGTATATGGACGGGGGACTGGGGGGAGCAGTACTTC,CASSIWTGDWGEQYF
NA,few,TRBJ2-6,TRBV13,TGTGCCAGCAGCTACCCTACAGGGACTGGGGCCAACGTCCTGACTTTC,CASSYPTGTGANVLTF
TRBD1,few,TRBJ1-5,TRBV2,TGTGCCAGCTCTCCGGACAGGAGTAGCATCGTGCCCCAGCATTTT,CASSPDRSSIVPQHF
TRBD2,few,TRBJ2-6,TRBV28,TGTGCCAGCAGAACGGACGGGATAGCGGGGGGGATCTCTGGGGCCAACGTCCTGACTTTC,CASRTDGIAGGISGANVLTF
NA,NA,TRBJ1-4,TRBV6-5,TGTGCCAGCAGTCGGGCGACAGGCGTTAATGAAAAACTGTTTTTT,CASSRATGVNEKLFF
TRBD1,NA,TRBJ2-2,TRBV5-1,TGCGCCAGCAGCTTTGGTGGGACAGGGCGAACCGGGGAGCTGTTTTTT,CASSFGGTGRTGELFF
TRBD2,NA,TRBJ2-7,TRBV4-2,TGTGCCAGCAGCCAAGATGACCGAGCGGGAGTTGGGTACGAGCAGTACTTC,CASSQDDRAGVGYEQYF
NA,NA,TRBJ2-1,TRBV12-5,TGTGCTAGTGGTTCTACCCCAGATGGTTCAGCGGTGGGGAAAGGGCAGTTCTTC,CASGSTPDGSAVGKGQFF
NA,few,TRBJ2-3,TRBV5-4,TGTGCCAGCAGCTCGTCAAGACAAATCGGAGATACGCAGTATTTT,CASSSSRQIGDTQYF
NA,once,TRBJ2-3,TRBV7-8,TGTGCCAGCAGCTTAGCGGGCCAGGGCACAGATACGCAGTATTTT,CASSLAGQGTDTQYF
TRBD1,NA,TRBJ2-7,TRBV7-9,TGTGCCAGCAGCTATATGGGACAGGCCTACGAGCAGTACTTC,CASSYMGQAYEQYF
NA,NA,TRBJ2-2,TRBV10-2,TGCGCCAGCAGGGTGGGGCCGAGTGGTGGGGAGCTGTTTTTT,CASRVGPSGGELFF
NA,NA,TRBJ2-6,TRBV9,TGTGCCAGCAGCCGGAGGGGGGCCAACGTCCTGACTTTC,CASSRRGANVLTF
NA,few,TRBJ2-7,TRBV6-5,TGTGCCAGCAGTTACTCACGTCAGCTAGACTCCTACGAGCAGTACTTC,CASSYSRQLDSYEQYF
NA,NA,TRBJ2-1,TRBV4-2,TGTGCCAGCAGCCAAGAAGGGAGACAGGAATCCCTCCTGGGGCATGAGCAGTTCTTC,CASSQEGRQESLLGHEQFF
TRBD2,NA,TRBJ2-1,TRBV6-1,TGTGCCAGCAGTCGAGCGGGGGGGCCGTACAATGAGCAGTTCTTC,CASSRAGGPYNEQFF
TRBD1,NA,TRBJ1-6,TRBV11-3,TGTGCCAGCAGCTCACTACAGGGGGCGCTTTGTTCACCCCTCCACTTT,CASSSLQGALCSPLHF
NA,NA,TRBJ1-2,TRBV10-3,TGTGCCATCAGTGAGAATCTCTATGGCTACACCTTC,CAISENLYGYTF
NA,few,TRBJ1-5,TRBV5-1,TGCGCCAGCAGCTTGGGACAGAACAATCAGCCCCAGCATTTT,CASSLGQNNQPQHF
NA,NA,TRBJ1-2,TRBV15,TGTGCCACCAGCAGAGACAGGATTAACTATGGCTACACCTTC,CATSRDRINYGYTF